A single sample is the source of the 15 T cell receptor beta chains below, sequenced in a study of T cell repertoires in cytomegalovirus infection (dated by TCRdb to between 2017 and 2020). The listed sequencing device is Illumina HiSeq 1500. The public reads were run again by TCRdb, first through fastp at Q25 and then through MiXCR, and only productive beta chains were kept. Entries that share a CDR3 protein sequence are merged under the most common genes and DNA. The sample includes 380,000 or so distinct CDR3 sequences, with roughly a third observed a single time. Of the sample, about 13% falls within the top ten clones. Reading the label with the study, this specimen's treatment or condition is: in vitro stimulation with specific CMV peptide epitopes to enrich CMV-specific T cells. The antigens for these receptors are not known. The sample in question was cultured PBMCs, obtained from culture after CMV antigen stimulation. Source of these receptors: a human donor in good health (CMV status not recorded). Some clones in this sample may be carry-over from other donors' samples.

This clonotype was seen a single time. This CDR3 reads CASSFGSQNTEAFF. CDR3 DNA sequence: TGTGCCAGCAGTTTCGGCAGTCAGAACACTGAAGCTTTCTTT. This sequence joins TRBV12-3 or TRBV12-4 and TRBJ1-1; D not certain. The CDR3 has 14 amino acids. The V gene lost 3 bases and the J gene lost 1 base, with 9 bases spanning the gap.

The chain carries TRBV28 and TRBJ2-7; D unclear. The V gene's germline CDR1 is MDHEN and CDR2 SYDVKM. This CDR3 has 13 residues. The V end was cut by 5 bases, the J end by 6 bases, with 14 bases between. The CDR3 here is CASSPATMAEQYF. CDR3 DNA sequence: TGTGCCAGCAGTCCGGCGACAATGGCCGAGCAGTACTTC. Drawing the rest from reference TRBV28 and TRBJ2-7, the complete variable domain is DVKVTQSSRYLVKRTGEKVFLECVQDMDHENMFWYRQDPGLGLRLIYFSYDVKMKEKGDIPEGYSVSREKKERFSLILESASTNQTSMYLCASSPATMAEQYFGPGTRLTVT.

The rearrangement uses TRBV29-1 and TRBJ1-2; D might be TRBD1 (6 bases). CDR1 and CDR2 from the germline V gene are SQVTM and ANQGSEA. The CDR3 contains 13 residues. V was pared by 0 bases and J by 8 bases, with 13 bases between. The DNA of the CDR3 is TGCAGCGTTGAAGAATACAGGGTATACGGCTACACCTTC. It yields the protein CSVEEYRVYGYTF.

This clonotype has a handful of counts. The rearrangement uses TRBV11-2 and TRBJ2-1; maybe TRBD2 (5 bases). This CDR3 is 16 amino acids long. Trimming stripped 1 base from V and 6 bases from J, with 16 bases between. Germline V gene sequence: CDR1 SGHAT, CDR2 FQNNGV. In DNA, the CDR3 is TGTGCCAGCAGCTTAGTAATGCGGAGGCGCCCCAATGAGCAGTTCTTC. It specifies CASSLVMRRRPNEQFF.

This clonotype was picked up a small number of times. The rearrangement joins TRBV12-3 or TRBV12-4 to TRBJ1-1, with unresolved D. The CDR3 length is 16 residues. Trimming pared 5 bases from V and 1 base from J, leaving 17 bases between. CDR3 amino acids: CASSITSGSSNTEAFF. In nucleotides, the CDR3 is TGTGCCAGCAGTATTACATCGGGCTCCTCGAACACTGAAGCTTTCTTT.

The chain couples TRBV20-1 to TRBJ2-3; 10 bases are shared with TRBD2. The germline CDR1 and CDR2 sequences are DFQATT and SNEGSKA (reference sequence). The CDR3 sequence is 18 residues long. V dropped 5 bases and J dropped 1; count of bases not matched to a gene: 15. The CDR3 DNA follows: TGCAGTGCTGCCCGTAGGCTAGCGGGAGTCGGGGGCACAGATACGCAGTATTTT. Encoded protein: CSAARRLAGVGGTDTQYF.

This clonotype was observed at least ten times. V usage is TRBV15 and J usage is TRBJ1-5; no clear D. Trimming stripped 0 bases from V and 0 bases from J, with 15 bases between. Germline values: CDR1 LNHNV, CDR2 YYDKDF (reference sequence). The CDR3 loop spans 18 amino acids. The CDR3 protein is CATSRDSIRLYSNQPQHF. The CDR3 DNA follows: TGTGCCACCAGCAGAGATAGTATCAGGCTATATAGCAATCAGCCCCAGCATTTT.

A few counts support this clonotype. V gene TRBV6-5 combines with J gene TRBJ2-1, with 9 bases lining up with TRBD2. CDR1 MNHEY and CDR2 SVGAGI come from the germline V gene. J was trimmed by 7 bases and V by 8 bases; bases with no gene match: 9. The CDR3 length is 14 residues. The CDR3 is CASRKREVPNEQFF. The CDR3 coding sequence is TGTGCCAGCCGTAAGCGGGAGGTGCCAAATGAGCAGTTCTTC.

This clonotype was seen only a few times. The chain couples TRBV24-1 to TRBJ2-5; 8 bases align to TRBD2. V shed 4 bases, J shed 2 bases, and the junction held 5 bases outside the gene matches. CDR3 length: 15 residues. Germline V lookup: CDR1 KGHDR, CDR2 SFDVKD. DNA of the CDR3: TGTGCCACCAGTGACAGACGACTAGCGCAAGAGACCCAGTACTTC. This encodes CATSDRRLAQETQYF.

This clonotype was seen only a few times. The chain's CDR3 is CASSIGPSGIQYF. CDR3 nucleotides: TGTGCCAGTAGTATAGGTCCTAGCGGGATACAGTACTTC. V is TRBV19 and J is TRBJ2-5, with TRBD2 matching 9 bases. Trimming cost V 1 base and J 11 bases; bases outside gene matches: 5. Germline assignment: CDR1 LNHDA and CDR2 SQIVND (reference sequence). This CDR3 spans 13 amino acids.

This CDR3 is CASSEPGQGYYEQYF. The CDR3 DNA reads as TGTGCCAGTAGTGAACCGGGACAGGGGTACTACGAGCAGTACTTC. The rearrangement joins TRBV19 to TRBJ2-7, with 10 positions matching TRBD1. The germline CDR1 and CDR2 sequences are LNHDA and SQIVND (reference sequence). J was trimmed by 3 bases and V by 5 bases; bases with no gene match: 7. There are 15 residues in the CDR3.

The chain has TRBV3-1 and TRBJ2-1, with 12 positions matching TRBD2. Per germline, CDR1 LGHDT and CDR2 YNNKEL (reference sequence). The junction had 9 bases not matched to a gene; V was cut back by 0 bases and J by 9 bases. This CDR3 is 17 amino acids long. CDR3 sequence: CASSQDSFGLAGSEQFF. CDR3 bases: TGTGCCAGCAGCCAAGATTCTTTTGGACTAGCGGGATCTGAGCAGTTCTTC.

The chain carries TRBV19 and TRBJ2-2; TRBD2 might be the D (5 bases). Trimming pared 4 bases from V and 6 bases from J, leaving 12 bases between. From germline, CDR1 is LNHDA and CDR2 SQIVND (reference sequence). CDR3 size: 14 residues. This CDR3 reads CASSTRTFSGELFF. As DNA, the CDR3 is TGTGCCAGTAGTACCCGGACTTTTTCCGGGGAGCTGTTTTTT.

This clonotype has a single count. V gene TRBV5-4 combines with J gene TRBJ2-7; 9 positions agree with TRBD2. J lost 5 bases, V lost 2 bases, and 8 bases had no gene match. Germline V gene data show CDR1 as SGHNT and CDR2 as YYREEE (reference sequence). The CDR3 covers 15 residues. The CDR3 sequence: CASSFGGRAINEQYF. The CDR3 bases are TGTGCCAGCAGCTTCGGCGGGAGGGCTATCAACGAGCAGTACTTC.

The V and J genes are TRBV29-1 and TRBJ2-1; tentative D call: TRBD2 (6 bases). The CDR3 is 12 amino acids. V dropped 5 bases and J dropped 4 bases, with 9 bases sitting between them. In germline, CDR1 is SQVTM, CDR2 ANQGSEA. This chain's CDR3 is CSVLGGYNEQFF. As DNA, the CDR3 is TGCAGCGTTCTGGGAGGTTACAATGAGCAGTTCTTC.